The 18 T cell receptor beta chains in this list originate from one sample, sequenced in a study of blood T cells in healthy people across ages. Together with a sample-barcoded 5' primer, a J-beta primer mix was included in a second PCR lasting about 6 to 11 cycles. One entry per CDR3 protein, called by TCRdb with MiXCR from the 5' RACE reads. Among approximately 690,000 distinct CDR3 sequences listed, 40% to 50% were seen once. The sample comprised blood. Source of these receptors: a man older than 75 in good health.

The gene calls are TRBV19 and TRBJ2-1, with D possibly TRBD1 on 5 matching bases. The CDR3 is 12 amino acids. CDR1 and CDR2 from the germline V gene are LNHDA and SQIVND (reference sequence). The V end was cut by 5 bases, the J end by 7 bases, with 9 bases between. CDR3 in DNA: TGTGCCAGTAGTTCAGGGCTAAATGAGCAGTTCTTC. Translation: CASSSGLNEQFF. Looking up the rest from reference TRBV19 and TRBJ2-1 gives the full variable domain: DGGITQSPKYLFRKEGQNVTLSCEQNLNHDAMYWYRQDPGQGLRLIYYSQIVNDFQKGDIAEGYSVSREKKESFPLTVTSAQKNPTAFYLCASSSGLNEQFFGPGTRLTVL.

V is TRBV7-2 and J is TRBJ1-6, with D perhaps TRBD1 (5 bases). This CDR3 comprises 15 residues. V was clipped by 5 bases and J by 9 bases, with 17 bases between them. The germline CDR1 and CDR2 sequences are SGHTA and FQGNSA. The DNA of the CDR3 is TGTGCCAGCAGCCGACAGCCAACCCAGGGTTCACCCCTCCACTTT. It specifies CASSRQPTQGSPLHF.

This clonotype was picked up a small number of times. The V and J genes are TRBV7-2 and TRBJ1-5; D is uncertain. The length of the CDR3 is 14 residues. V lost 2 bases, J lost 4 bases, and 9 bases lay in between. Looked up from germline, CDR1 is SGHTA and CDR2 is FQGNSA. The CDR3 here is CASSLRPENQPQHF. The CDR3 bases are TGTGCCAGCAGCTTAAGGCCGGAGAATCAGCCCCAGCATTTT.

The CDR3 coding sequence is TGTGCCTGGAGCTTCACCACAAAGGACGAGCAGTACTTC. This sequence encodes CAWSFTTKDEQYF. The chain employs TRBV30 and TRBJ2-7; D remains ambiguous. The CDR3 sequence is 13 residues long. V was trimmed by 3 bases and J by 5 bases, leaving 14 bases between them. CDR1 and CDR2 from the germline V gene are GTSNPN and SVGIG (reference sequence). The complete variable domain, with remaining parts taken from reference TRBV30 and TRBJ2-7, reads SQTIHQWPATLVQPVGSPLSLECTVEGTSNPNLYWYRQAAGRGLQLLFYSVGIGQISSEVPQNLSASRPQDRQFILSSKKLLLSDSGFYLCAWSFTTKDEQYFGPGTRLTVT.

The chain is built from TRBV7-2 and TRBJ2-7; 8 nucleotides line up with TRBD2. The CDR3 has 16 residues. Trimming cost V 5 bases and J 7 bases; bases outside gene matches: 16. CDR1 and CDR2 from the germline V gene are SGHTA and FQGNSA. The CDR3 sequence is CASSRESGGAYNEQYF. The CDR3, as DNA: TGTGCCAGCAGCAGAGAAAGCGGGGGCGCCTACAATGAGCAGTACTTC.

This chain links TRBV6-4 with TRBJ2-3, with TRBD1 matching over 9 bases. The CDR3 consists of 15 residues. CDR1 MRHNA and CDR2 SNTAGT come from the germline V gene. The V gene end was trimmed by 6 bases and the J gene end by 3 bases; junction bases not matched to a gene: 7. CDR3 DNA: TGTGCCAGCAGCGGAACAGGGGGCGAGACAGATACGCAGTATTTT. It is translated as CASSGTGGETDTQYF.

This chain joins TRBV20-1 and TRBJ2-1; 13 bases match TRBD2. The V segment lost 1 base and the J segment 7 bases; nucleotides outside the gene matches: 7. CDR3 length equals 16 residues. From germline, CDR1 is DFQATT and CDR2 SNEGSKA (reference sequence). The CDR3 DNA reads as TGCAGTGCTAGAGGGCGACTAGCGGGAGGTGGGAATGAGCAGTTCTTC. The encoded protein is CSARGRLAGGGNEQFF.

Comments on this clonotype: It may be a read error: a sequence one base away is much more abundant. This rearrangement joins TRBV28 to TRBJ2-7; D not resolved. CDR1 and CDR2 (germline): MDHEN, SYDVKM. The CDR3 has 10 amino acids. Trimming cost V 4 bases and J 9 bases, with 7 bases left between them. The CDR3 region has the DNA TGTGCCAGCAGTTCTCACGTGCAGTACTTC. Residues: CASSSHVQYF.

The rearrangement links TRBV11-2 to TRBJ2-7; D unclear. CDR1 is SGHAT and CDR2 is FQNNGV in the germline V gene. Deletions cut 1 base from V and 1 base from J, with 8 bases between. The CDR3 runs to 14 residues. The CDR3 here is CASSLVLSSYEQYF. The CDR3, as DNA: TGTGCCAGCAGCTTAGTACTGAGTTCCTACGAGCAGTACTTC.

This clonotype has a count of ten or more. This chain joins TRBV6-2 or TRBV6-3 and TRBJ1-2, with TRBD1 as a possible D gene (5 bases). V lost 8 bases and J lost 1, with 14 bases in between. The CDR3 sequence is 14 residues long. Germline V gives CDR1 MNHEY, CDR2 SVGEGT. CDR3 DNA: TGTGCCAGCCACTCCCGACAGATTAACTATGGCTACACCTTC. This translates into CASHSRQINYGYTF.

Comments on this clonotype: This sequence may be a read error, since a much larger clone differs from it by one base. The V and J genes are TRBV29-1 and TRBJ2-5; 8 nucleotides line up with TRBD1. V shed 7 bases, J shed 11 bases, and the junction held 18 bases outside the gene matches. The germline gives CDR1 SQVTM, CDR2 ANQGSEA. The CDR3 length is 14 residues. The CDR3 reads CSAEPQGAPSEQYF. For the CDR3, the DNA is TGCAGCGCGGAACCCCAGGGGGCCCCGTCTGAGCAGTACTTC.

The chain carries TRBV6-1 and TRBJ1-6, with TRBD1 matching over 9 bases. The V and J ends lost 6 bases and 0 bases, in that order; junction bases with no gene match: 3. The CDR3 is 16 residues long. Germline V gene sequence: CDR1 MNHNS, CDR2 SASEGT. Written as DNA, the CDR3 is TGTGCCAGCAGGGGACAGGGTCTCTCCTATAATTCACCCCTCCACTTT. Its translation: CASRGQGLSYNSPLHF.

This clonotype was found a few times. The J gene is TRBJ2-1, the V gene TRBV5-1; 7 bases map to TRBD1. There are 15 residues in the CDR3. In germline, CDR1 is SGHRS, CDR2 YFSETQ. The trim removed 2 bases at V and 8 bases at J, leaving 10 bases unmatched. CDR3 protein: CASSFSRQGLDEQFF. CDR3 DNA: TGCGCCAGCAGCTTCTCGAGACAGGGATTGGATGAGCAGTTCTTC.

The chain uses TRBV30 and TRBJ1-3; maybe TRBD1 (6 bases). Germline CDR1 GTSNPN, CDR2 SVGIG (reference sequence). The CDR3 runs to 14 residues. Deletions cut 3 bases from V and 6 bases from J, with 15 bases between. For the CDR3, the DNA is TGTGCCTGGAGCTCAGGGGCACTATCAAACACCATATATTTT. It yields the protein CAWSSGALSNTIYF.

CDR3 DNA: TGCGCCAGCAGCTTGGAGGCTAATTCACCCCTCCACTTT. This translates into CASSLEANSPLHF. The genes are TRBV5-1 and TRBJ1-6; D not certain. Germline V lookup: CDR1 SGHRS, CDR2 YFSETQ. The CDR3 is 13 residues long. The ends were cut back, 0 bases at V and 6 bases at J, with 4 bases in the middle.

This clonotype was seen a few times. The rearrangement joins TRBV3-1 to TRBJ1-6, with 7 bases fitting TRBD1. CDR3 length: 16 amino acids. With 8 bases clipped from V and 7 bases from J, the junction kept 14 bases outside the gene matches. Germline values: CDR1 LGHDT, CDR2 YNNKEL (reference sequence). CDR3 region: CASAQGGNPGNSPLHF. Written as DNA, the CDR3 is TGTGCCAGCGCTCAGGGGGGGAATCCGGGCAATTCACCCCTCCACTTT. The full variable domain, completed using reference TRBV3-1 and TRBJ1-6, is DTAVSQTPKYLVTQMGNDKSIKCEQNLGHDTMYWYKQDSKKFLKIMFSYNNKELIINETVPNRFSPKSPDKAHLNLHINSLELGDSAVYFCASAQGGNPGNSPLHFGNGTRLTVT.

The CDR3 sequence is CSARRGGRTEAFF. In DNA form, the CDR3 reads TGCAGTGCTAGAAGGGGGGGAAGGACTGAAGCTTTCTTT. V and J are TRBV20-1 and TRBJ1-1; D is perhaps TRBD1 (6 bases). The V gene's germline CDR1 is DFQATT and CDR2 SNEGSKA (reference sequence). The CDR3 contains 13 residues. Trimming shortened V by 2 bases and J by 5 bases, and 12 bases separated the two germline ends.

The V call is TRBV7-2, the J call TRBJ2-4; D is ambiguous. Germline assignment: CDR1 SGHTA and CDR2 FQGNSA. This CDR3 is 13 amino acids long. V was pared by 4 bases and J by 4 bases, with 8 bases between. The CDR3 DNA follows: TGTGCCAGCAGCTCACCTGGGAAAAACATTCAGTACTTC. Protein sequence: CASSSPGKNIQYF.